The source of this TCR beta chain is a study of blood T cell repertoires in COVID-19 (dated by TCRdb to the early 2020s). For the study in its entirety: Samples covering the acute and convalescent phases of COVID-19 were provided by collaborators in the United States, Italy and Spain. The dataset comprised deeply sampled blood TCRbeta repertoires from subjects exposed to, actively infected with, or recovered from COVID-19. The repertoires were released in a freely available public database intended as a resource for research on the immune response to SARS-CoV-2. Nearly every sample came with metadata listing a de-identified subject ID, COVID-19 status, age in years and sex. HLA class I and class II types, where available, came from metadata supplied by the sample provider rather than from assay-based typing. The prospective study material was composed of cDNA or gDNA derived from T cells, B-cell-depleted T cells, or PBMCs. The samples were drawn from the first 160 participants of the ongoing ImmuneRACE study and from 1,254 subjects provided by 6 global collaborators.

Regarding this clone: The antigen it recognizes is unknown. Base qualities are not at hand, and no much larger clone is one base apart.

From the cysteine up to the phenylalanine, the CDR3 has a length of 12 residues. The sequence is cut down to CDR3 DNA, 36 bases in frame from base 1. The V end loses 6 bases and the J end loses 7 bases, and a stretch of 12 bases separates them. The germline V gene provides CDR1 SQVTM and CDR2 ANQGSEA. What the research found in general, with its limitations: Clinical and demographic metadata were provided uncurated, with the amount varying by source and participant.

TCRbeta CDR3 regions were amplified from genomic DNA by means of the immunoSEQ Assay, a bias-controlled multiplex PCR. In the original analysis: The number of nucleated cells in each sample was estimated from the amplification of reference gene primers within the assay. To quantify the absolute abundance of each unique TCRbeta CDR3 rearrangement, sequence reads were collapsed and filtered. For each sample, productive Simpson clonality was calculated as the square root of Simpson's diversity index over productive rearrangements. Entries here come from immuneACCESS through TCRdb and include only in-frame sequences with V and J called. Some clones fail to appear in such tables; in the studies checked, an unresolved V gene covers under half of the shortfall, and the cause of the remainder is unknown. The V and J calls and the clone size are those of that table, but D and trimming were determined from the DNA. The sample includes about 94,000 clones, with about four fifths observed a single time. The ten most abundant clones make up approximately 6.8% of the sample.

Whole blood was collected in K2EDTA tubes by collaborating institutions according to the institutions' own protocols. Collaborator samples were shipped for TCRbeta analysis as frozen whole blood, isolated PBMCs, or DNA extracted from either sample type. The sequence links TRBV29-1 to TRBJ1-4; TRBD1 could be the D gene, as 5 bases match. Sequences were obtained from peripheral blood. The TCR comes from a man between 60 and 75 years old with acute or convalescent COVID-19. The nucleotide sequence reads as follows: TGCAGCGTAGGCGGGACGCTTGAAAAACTGTTTTTT. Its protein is CSVGGTLEKLFF.